One and the same sample provided the 2 T cell receptor beta chains below, sequenced in a study of shared T cell receptors in the human thymus. Assay: immunoSEQ multiplex PCR; the TCRdb copy retains only in-frame clones and omits some. The sample has hundreds of thousands of clones, around 87% seen once. This sample also belongs to another study, concerning human thymus T cells.

Input material: thymocytes. The source is a boy under two years old with a congenital heart defect.

The V call is TRBV27, the J call TRBJ1-1, with D maybe TRBD1 (5 bases). CDR1 and CDR2 (germline): MNHEY, SMNVEV (reference sequence). Trimming stripped 7 bases from V and 6 bases from J, with 21 bases between. The length of the CDR3 is 15 residues. The CDR3 loop is CASNTRTPSGAEAFF. The CDR3 nucleotides are TGTGCCAGCAACACACGGACACCCTCGGGGGCTGAAGCTTTCTTT.

V gene TRBV30 combines with J gene TRBJ2-3; possibly TRBD2 for D (7 bases). Germline CDR1 reads GTSNPN; CDR2 reads SVGIG (reference sequence). The V and J ends lost 2 bases and 4 bases respectively, with 22 bases between them. This CDR3 region has 17 residues. The CDR3 here is CAWSQSGPFGGPDTQYF. The CDR3 region has the DNA TGTGCCTGGAGTCAAAGCGGCCCATTCGGGGGGCCAGATACGCAGTATTTT.